This TCR beta chain is from a study of PD-1 blockade in classical Hodgkin lymphoma. Some clones are missing from TCRdb's copy, which holds only in-frame ones; the method was immunoSEQ multiplex PCR. The profile covers approximately 65,000 clones, with approximately 89% appearing a single time and around 12% taken by the ten largest. The CDR3 contains 13 residues. Trimming removed 7 bases from V and 5 bases from J, with 11 bases in between. Germline V gene data show CDR1 as SNHLY and CDR2 as FYNNEI. No patient escaped relapse after autologous stem cell transplantation, and brentuximab vedotin exposure varied.

The rearrangement uses TRBV2 and TRBJ2-2; D assignment may be TRBD1 or TRBD2 (5 bases each). The sample in question was peripheral blood mononuclear cells (PBMCs), obtained at baseline. This sequence originates from a human donor with classical Hodgkin lymphoma. The CDR3 DNA sequence: TGTGCCAGCAACCGGGGCCTGACCGGGGAGCTGTTTTTT. Translation: CASNRGLTGELFF.